This T cell receptor beta chain emerged from a study of OX40 agonist ivuxolimab in advanced cancers. CDR3 size: 13 residues. Germline V gene lookup returns CDR1 LNHDA and CDR2 SQIVND (reference sequence). Trimming took 6 bases from V and 1 from J, leaving 4 bases between them. Sequencing used immunoSEQ multiplex PCR; TCRdb keeps in-frame clones, though not all of them. The sample gives more than 70,000 clones, roughly nine tenths of which show up once; roughly 10% is in the top ten. The sample here was CD4+ or CD8+ T cells sorted from blood, taken in a trial of the OX40 agonist ivuxolimab. The chain joins TRBV19 to TRBJ1-6; no definite D call. The sequence was obtained from an adult with an advanced solid tumor such as melanoma, head and neck, liver or kidney cancer. CDR3 loop: CASRESYNSPLHF. CDR3 DNA: TGTGCCAGTAGGGAGTCCTATAATTCACCCCTCCACTTT.